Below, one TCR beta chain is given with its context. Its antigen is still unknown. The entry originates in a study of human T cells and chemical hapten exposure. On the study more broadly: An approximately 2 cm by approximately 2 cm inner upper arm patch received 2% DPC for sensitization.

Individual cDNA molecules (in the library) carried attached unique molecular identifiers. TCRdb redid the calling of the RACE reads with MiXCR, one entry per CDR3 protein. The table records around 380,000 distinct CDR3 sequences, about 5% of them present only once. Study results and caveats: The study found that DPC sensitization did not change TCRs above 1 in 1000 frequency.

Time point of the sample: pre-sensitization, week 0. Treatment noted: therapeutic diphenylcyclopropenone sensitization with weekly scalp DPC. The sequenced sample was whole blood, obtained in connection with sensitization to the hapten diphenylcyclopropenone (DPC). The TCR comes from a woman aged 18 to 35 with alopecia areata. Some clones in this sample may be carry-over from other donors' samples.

CDR3 DNA: TGTGCCAGCAGTTTAGCAACTGTTAAACTAGGACAGGGGATTTCGAACACTGAAGCTTTCTTT. Translation: CASSLATVKLGQGISNTEAFF. The V call is TRBV12-3 or TRBV12-4, the J call TRBJ1-1, with 9 bases that match TRBD1. With V trimmed by 0 bases and J by 1 base, 18 bases remained unmatched. There are 21 residues in the CDR3.